These 21 T cell receptor beta chains originate from one sample sequenced in a study of cytomegalovirus exposure and HLA in healthy donors. It was with 60 Vbeta and 13 Jbeta primers that the PCR ran. The table came from immunoSEQ multiplex PCR; TCRdb's copy has only in-frame clones and leaves some out. The sample comprises around 170,000 clones, around three quarters of which are singletons, and roughly 2% rests with the top ten. Sequenced material: PBMCs. The receptors derive from a woman younger than 45 in good health and CMV-seronegative.

This clone was counted a few times. J is TRBJ1-3 and V is TRBV9, with D tentatively TRBD1 (5 bases). Trimming took 3 bases from V and 0 from J, leaving 16 bases between them. The germline gives CDR1 SGDLS, CDR2 YYNGEE. This CDR3 is built from 17 residues. CDR3: CASSAALPGDSGNTIYF. For the CDR3, the DNA is TGTGCCAGCAGCGCTGCCCTACCGGGGGACTCTGGAAACACCATATATTTT.

This clone has a handful of counts. The chain joins TRBV5-1 to TRBJ1-1; 9 nucleotides align to TRBD1. The J segment lost 7 bases and the V segment lost 3 bases, leaving 10 bases of the junction unmatched. Germline V CDR1 and CDR2: SGHRS, YFSETQ. This CDR3 is built from 15 residues. CDR3 sequence reads: CASSSQGAPLVEAFF. Here the CDR3 DNA reads TGCGCCAGCAGCTCACAGGGGGCGCCGTTGGTTGAAGCTTTCTTT.

This chain links TRBV6-6 with TRBJ2-2; D is uncertain. CDR3 length: 12 amino acids. CDR1 is MNHNY, CDR2 SVGAGI, per germline (reference sequence). Trimming took 4 bases from V and 5 from J, leaving 5 bases between them. CDR3 in amino acids: CASSLYTGELFF. In DNA, the CDR3 is TGTGCCAGCAGTTTATATACCGGGGAGCTGTTTTTT.

This chain connects TRBV19 to TRBJ2-3, with D possibly matching TRBD2 (6 bases). Germline V gene sequence: CDR1 LNHDA, CDR2 SQIVND (reference sequence). The CDR3 spans 13 residues. Trimming took 4 bases from V and 5 from J, leaving 10 bases between them. CDR3 sequence: CASSKRVGDTQYF. The CDR3 DNA is TGTGCCAGTAGTAAGCGGGTGGGAGATACGCAGTATTTT.

This clone has only a few counts. This chain uses TRBV4-3 with TRBJ1-3, with D possibly TRBD1 on 5 matching bases. V was pared by 0 bases and J by 2 bases, with 8 bases between. This CDR3 contains 15 residues. The germline V gene has CDR1 LGHNA and CDR2 YSLEER. The CDR3: CASSQDGTPGNTIYF. CDR3 nucleotides: TGCGCCAGCAGCCAAGACGGGACTCCTGGAAACACCATATATTTT.

The table lists this clone with a few counts. The chain recombines TRBV6-1 with TRBJ1-5; D unresolved. The V gene lost 9 bases and the J gene lost 5 bases, with 11 bases spanning the gap. The CDR3 is 12 residues long. Per germline, CDR1 MNHNS and CDR2 SASEGT. The CDR3 here is CASRHWDQPQHF. The DNA for the CDR3 is TGTGCCAGTAGACATTGGGATCAGCCCCAGCATTTT.

The rearrangement links TRBV7-2 to TRBJ2-5, with D tentatively TRBD1 (6 bases). The CDR3 consists of 14 residues. Trimming shortened V by 6 bases and J by 1 base, and 12 bases separated the two germline ends. Germline V lookup: CDR1 SGHTA, CDR2 FQGNSA. CDR3 sequence: CASSGTGPQETQYF. The DNA for the CDR3 is TGTGCCAGCAGTGGTACAGGGCCCCAAGAGACCCAGTACTTC. The variable domain in full, with the rest retrieved from reference TRBV7-2 and TRBJ2-5, is GAGVSQSPSNKVTEKGKDVELRCDPISGHTALYWYRQSLGQGLEFLIYFQGNSAPDKSGLPSDRFSAERTGGSVSTLTIQRTQQEDSAVYLCASSGTGPQETQYFGPGTRLLVL.

The V gene is TRBV7-6, the J gene TRBJ2-5; D possibly corresponds to TRBD2 (7 bases). This CDR3 has 15 residues. Germline CDR1 and CDR2: SGHVS and FNYEAQ. Trimming took 1 base from V and 9 from J, leaving 18 bases between them. The CDR3 region has the DNA TGTGCCAGCAGCTTAGGGGCGGGGGCGGCAGGGGCCCAGTACTTC. This sequence encodes CASSLGAGAAGAQYF.

The chain carries TRBV30 and TRBJ2-7; 11 bases line up with TRBD2. J lost 6 bases, V lost 1 base, and 2 bases had no gene match. CDR3 length: 13 amino acids. Germline loops: CDR1 GTSNPN, CDR2 SVGIG (reference sequence). The chain's CDR3 is CAWSALAGAEQYF. CDR3 coding DNA: TGTGCCTGGAGTGCACTAGCGGGGGCCGAGCAGTACTTC. Looking up the rest from reference TRBV30 and TRBJ2-7 gives the full variable domain: SQTIHQWPATLVQPVGSPLSLECTVEGTSNPNLYWYRQAAGRGLQLLFYSVGIGQISSEVPQNLSASRPQDRQFILSSKKLLLSDSGFYLCAWSALAGAEQYFGPGTRLTVT.

The chain uses TRBV5-1 and TRBJ1-6; 7 bases agree with TRBD1. Germline values: CDR1 SGHRS, CDR2 YFSETQ. The CDR3 is made up of 14 amino acids. V was clipped by 4 bases and J by 7 bases; unmatched bases: 5. The DNA for the CDR3 is TGCGCCAGCAGCACCGGGACAGTAAATTCACCCCTCCACTTT. Protein: CASSTGTVNSPLHF.

The gene calls are TRBV2 and TRBJ1-2, with TRBD1 as a possible D gene (6 bases). The CDR3 runs to 13 residues. V was shortened by 7 bases and J by 2 bases, with 11 bases between the two germline ends. Per the germline V gene, CDR1 is SNHLY and CDR2 is FYNNEI. The CDR3 sequence is CASTRGPNYGYTF. Written as DNA, the CDR3 is TGTGCCAGCACCAGGGGACCCAACTATGGCTACACCTTC.

This clone showed up just once. The rearrangement joins TRBV11-2 to TRBJ2-7; D is perhaps TRBD1 (6 bases). The CDR3 spans 15 residues. Germline lookup yields CDR1 SGHAT and CDR2 FQNNGV. Trimming took off 3 bases at V and 2 bases at J, with 14 bases between the two ends. This CDR3 is CASSFIWGPPYEQYF. The CDR3 coding sequence is TGTGCCAGCAGCTTCATATGGGGGCCACCCTACGAGCAGTACTTC.

This clone showed up just once. The chain couples TRBV6-1 to TRBJ1-2, with D possibly TRBD1 on 6 matching bases. Trimming took off 0 bases at V and 9 bases at J, with 11 bases between the two ends. This CDR3 spans 13 amino acids. Germline lookup yields CDR1 MNHNS and CDR2 SASEGT. The CDR3 region is CASSEAGTSRYTF. The CDR3 DNA sequence: TGTGCCAGCAGTGAAGCGGGGACATCACGCTACACCTTC.

A few counts support this clone. This chain uses TRBV9 with TRBJ2-5; 8 bases map to TRBD1. The V gene end was trimmed by 4 bases and the J gene end by 5 bases; junction bases not matched to a gene: 7. The germline V gene encodes CDR1 SGDLS and CDR2 YYNGEE. The CDR3 covers 14 residues. The CDR3 DNA reads as TGTGCCAGCAGCCGTAATACAGGGGGGGAGACCCAGTACTTC. It encodes CASSRNTGGETQYF.

This clone appeared once. The chain joins TRBV6-5 to TRBJ1-1, with 8 nucleotides matching TRBD1. CDR3 length equals 13 residues. V shed 6 bases and J 3 bases; nucleotides not matched to a gene: 3. The germline gives CDR1 MNHEY, CDR2 SVGAGI. Here the CDR3 DNA reads TGTGCCAGCAGGATGACAGGGGACACTGAAGCTTTCTTT. Its translation is CASRMTGDTEAFF.

About this clone itself: Other DNA sequences in the sample encode the same CDR3. This chain uses TRBV30 with TRBJ1-4, with no clear D. The germline V gene has CDR1 GTSNPN and CDR2 SVGIG (reference sequence). The CDR3 contains 12 residues. Trimming shortened V by 0 bases and J by 6 bases, and 5 bases separated the two germline ends. CDR3 sequence reads: CAWSVLDEKLFF. Written as DNA, the CDR3 is TGTGCCTGGAGTGTACTAGATGAAAAACTGTTTTTT.

Worth noting for this clone: One end of the junction fails to match germline, which may point to a read error. Other nucleotide sequences in the sample specify the same CDR3. The chain employs TRBV5-1 and TRBJ1-1; 7 bases are shared with TRBD1. Germline values: CDR1 SGHRS, CDR2 YFSETQ. The CDR3 has 14 amino acids. The CDR3 is CASRLGTENTEAFF. CDR3 coding DNA: TGCGCCAGCAGATTGGGGACAGAGAACACTGAAGCCTTCTTT.

This sequence joins TRBV4-2 and TRBJ2-7, with TRBD2 identical over 7 bases. Unmatched junction bases numbered 1, after V lost 1 base and J lost 10 bases. From germline, CDR1 is LGHNA and CDR2 YNFKEQ. This CDR3 is 11 amino acids long. The DNA of the CDR3 is TGTGCCAGCAGCCAAGGCGGGGGACAGTACTTC. Its protein product is CASSQGGGQYF.

The chain links TRBV7-2 to TRBJ1-2; 8 nucleotides line up with TRBD1. The CDR3 extends over 16 amino acids. V lost 1 base, J lost 4 bases, and 8 bases stayed unmatched. Germline CDR1 and CDR2: SGHTA and FQGNSA. CDR3 sequence: CASSLGPDRAVYGYTF. The CDR3 nucleotides are TGTGCCAGCAGCTTAGGTCCGGACAGGGCGGTCTATGGCTACACCTTC.

The rearrangement uses TRBV7-2 and TRBJ1-1, with a tentative D call TRBD1 (6 bases). Germline V gene sequence: CDR1 SGHTA, CDR2 FQGNSA. CDR3 length equals 14 residues. The V end lost 5 bases, the J end lost 1 base, and 11 bases lay between the germline ends. The CDR3 region is CASSRDIGNTEAFF. In DNA form, the CDR3 reads TGTGCCAGCAGCCGGGACATTGGGAACACTGAAGCTTTCTTT.

This clone was recorded a few times. V usage is TRBV7-3 and J usage is TRBJ2-7; 10 nucleotides match TRBD2. Per the germline V gene, CDR1 is SGHTA and CDR2 is FQGTGA. The length of the CDR3 is 15 residues. V dropped 6 bases and J dropped 1; count of bases not matched to a gene: 6. The CDR3 loop reads CASRFSGGPSYEQYF. In DNA form, the CDR3 reads TGTGCCAGCAGGTTTAGCGGGGGGCCTTCCTACGAGCAGTACTTC.